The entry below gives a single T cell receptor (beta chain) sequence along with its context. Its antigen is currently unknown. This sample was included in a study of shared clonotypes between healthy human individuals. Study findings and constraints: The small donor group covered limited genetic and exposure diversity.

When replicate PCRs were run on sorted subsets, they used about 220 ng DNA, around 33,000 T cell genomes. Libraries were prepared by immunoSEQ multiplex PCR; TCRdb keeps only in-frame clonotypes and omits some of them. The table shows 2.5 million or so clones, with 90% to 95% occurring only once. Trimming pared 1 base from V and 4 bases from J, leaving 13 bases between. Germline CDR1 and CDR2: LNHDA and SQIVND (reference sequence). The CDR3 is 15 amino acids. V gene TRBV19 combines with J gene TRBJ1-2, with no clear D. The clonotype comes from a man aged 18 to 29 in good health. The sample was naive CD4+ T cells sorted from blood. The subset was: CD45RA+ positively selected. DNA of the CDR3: TGTGCCAGTAGTATAGCAAGTGGAGGATCCTATGGCTACACCTTC. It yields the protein CASSIASGGSYGYTF.